The following is a TCR beta chain sequence with its context. Original analysis: Quantification of nucleated cells was approximated via reference gene primer amplification. Sequencing was performed with immunoSEQ multiplex PCR; in TCRdb, only in-frame clones are kept and a portion is missing. V, J and clone size are those of that table, while D and trimming were read from the DNA. The sample lists 180,000 or so clones, roughly nine tenths occurring once. There are 13 residues in the CDR3. In germline, CDR1 is GTSNPN, CDR2 SVGIG (reference sequence). With 1 base removed from V and 4 bases from J, the gap between germline ends came to 10 bases. The data belong to a study of blood T cell repertoires in COVID-19. Overall study context: The origin of the acute and convalescent COVID-19 samples was the United States, Italy and Spain. PBMCs, B-cell-depleted T cells, or T cells provided the cDNA or gDNA that made up the material.

The J gene is TRBJ1-1, the V gene TRBV30; weak D call: TRBD1 (6 bases). Sequenced input: peripheral blood. This TCR derives from an elderly woman in a cohort sampled during active or convalescent COVID-19. The CDR3 coding sequence is TGTGCCTGGAGTGGTGGCAGGGGCACTGAAGCTTTCTTT. Protein: CAWSGGRGTEAFF.